This TCR beta chain was captured by sequencing in a study of T cells after yellow fever vaccination. The authors made TCR cDNA by 5'RACE template switching, adding a universal primer site and UMIs. TCRdb processed the 5' RACE reads anew with MiXCR; each CDR3 protein has one entry. The table records a few hundred thousand distinct CDR3 sequences, roughly 4.8% of them present only once. Study results and limitations: After the booster, approximately 96% of CD4 and about nine tenths of CD8 primary-response clones were re-detected.

The CDR3 is 13 amino acids. Trimming at V came to 6 bases and at J to 2 bases, leaving 4 bases not matched to a gene. In its sample, this clonotype was seen many times. Its antigen is unidentified. The sample here was CD4+ T cells sorted from PBMCs, taken on the day of the yellow fever booster vaccination. The receptor was isolated from a man aged 18-30 years who received the YFV17D yellow fever vaccine. The gene calls are TRBV12-3 or TRBV12-4 and TRBJ2-7; 7 nucleotides line up with TRBD1. In nucleotides, the CDR3 is TGTGCCAGCAGCCGGGACAGACCCTACGAGCAGTACTTC. It specifies CASSRDRPYEQYF.